Here is one T cell receptor beta chain with its context. These data are taken from a study of blood T cell repertoires in COVID-19. Recruits, aged about 18 to 90 years, lived in about two dozen US areas. Assignments of participants to cohorts depended upon their own reported clinical history. All recovered Cohort 3 donors got two negative PCRs, got clearance, or saw symptom resolution. Profiled with immunoSEQ multiplex PCR; TCRdb holds only in-frame clones, not every one. The sample shows about 140,000 clones, roughly 85% of them seen only once. Sequences were obtained from PBMCs or T cells enriched from blood (not recorded which). This TCR derives from a woman in her forties or fifties who had recovered from COVID-19.

In DNA form, the CDR3 reads TGTGCCAGCAGCCTTAGGACAGGGGTCGTAGCCAAAAACATTCAGTACTTC. Translating gives CASSLRTGVVAKNIQYF. This rearrangement joins TRBV5-6 to TRBJ2-4, with TRBD1 identical over 9 bases. The V gene end was trimmed by 4 bases and the J gene end by 0 bases; junction bases not matched to a gene: 8. Germline V gene sequence: CDR1 SGHDT, CDR2 YYEEEE. CDR3 length: 17 residues.